Detailed here is one T cell receptor beta chain. Its antigen is not identified. Germline V lookup: CDR1 KGHSH, CDR2 LQKENI. Deletions cut 4 bases from V and 5 bases from J, with 14 bases between. The CDR3 has 15 residues. The data originate from a study of cytomegalovirus exposure and HLA in healthy donors. General study results and limits: Per a prior analysis, the majority of TCR beta V segments were productive roughly 90% or roughly 30% of the time. Reports indicated that the classifier achieved high specificity and sensitivity in diagnosing cytomegalovirus status. Analysis performed later found about 18,000 TCR beta sequences associated with HLA alleles at 0.05 false discovery rate. Relative to the approximately 700-donor mean, N-insertions were reportedly fewer in an Asian-associated ancestry cluster in a later analysis.

Use of 60 Vbeta and 13 Jbeta primers characterized the PCR. Method: immunoSEQ multiplex PCR; TCRdb's copy keeps in-frame clones and lacks some. Among 150,000 to 200,000 clones listed, 60% to 80% were seen once. The TCR comes from a man younger than 35 in good health and CMV-seropositive. The J gene is TRBJ2-2, the V gene TRBV18; tentative D call: TRBD1 (5 bases). Sequencing was performed on PBMCs. As DNA, the CDR3 is TGTGCCAGCTCACAATGGGGCAGGGCGACCGGGGAGCTGTTTTTT. It specifies CASSQWGRATGELFF.